Shown below are 21 T cell receptor beta chains from a single sample sequenced in a study of cytomegalovirus exposure and HLA in healthy donors. Both 60 Vbeta primers and 13 Jbeta primers went into the PCR. The protocol was immunoSEQ multiplex PCR, while the TCRdb copy is restricted to in-frame clones and leaves out a portion. The sample lists 180,000 or so clones, about four fifths seen once, with 0.08% to 0.1% in the top ten. The source material was PBMCs. The receptor set was obtained from a boy aged 2 to 9 in good health and CMV-seronegative.

The table lists this clone with a few counts. The V gene is TRBV30, the J gene TRBJ1-1; TRBD1 agrees at 8 bases. The CDR3 consists of 14 residues. J gave up 5 bases and V 0 bases, and 5 bases lay outside the gene matches. Germline assignment: CDR1 GTSNPN and CDR2 SVGIG (reference sequence). CDR3 sequence (DNA): TGTGCCTGGAGTGTACAGGACAGGGAAACTGAAGCTTTCTTT. Amino acids: CAWSVQDRETEAFF.

This clone was seen once. The V and J genes are TRBV1 and TRBJ1-3; whether TRBD1, the table's D call, matches the DNA was not checked. TRBV1 is described as a pseudogene. The CDR3 runs 15 residues. The CDR3 sequence: CTSRDRDWSGNTIYF. In nucleotides, the CDR3 is TGCACCAGCAGAGACAGGGATTGGTCTGGAAACACCATATATTTT.

The V gene is TRBV5-1, the J gene TRBJ1-2; no firm D call. The V end lost 5 bases, the J end lost 1 base, and 15 bases lay between the germline ends. The CDR3 consists of 15 residues. Per germline, CDR1 SGHRS and CDR2 YFSETQ. CDR3 nucleotides: TGCGCCAGCAGGATGTCCCCCGGGGTTAACTATGGCTACACCTTC. Protein product: CASRMSPGVNYGYTF.

The chain recombines TRBV4-1 with TRBJ1-1; 8 nucleotides align to TRBD1. Germline CDR1 is MGHRA and CDR2 is YSYEKL. The CDR3 sequence is 13 residues long. The J segment lost 4 bases and the V segment lost 8 bases, leaving 6 bases of the junction unmatched. As DNA, the CDR3 is TGCGCCAGCCAGGGGGCAGGAGGCACTGAAGCTTTCTTT. This translates into CASQGAGGTEAFF.

This clone was seen a single time. This rearrangement joins TRBV20-1 to TRBJ1-1; D is uncertain. The ends were cut back, 4 bases at V and 3 bases at J, with 3 bases in the middle. The CDR3 has 10 residues. The germline V gene encodes CDR1 DFQATT and CDR2 SNEGSKA (reference sequence). In DNA form, the CDR3 reads TGCAGTGCTATCTACACTGAAGCTTTCTTT. Residues: CSAIYTEAFF.

As regards this clone: Other DNA variants within this sample encode the same CDR3. V usage is TRBV5-8 and J usage is TRBJ1-1; 7 positions match TRBD1. V trimming: 4 bases; J trimming: 4 bases; junction bases outside the gene matches: 10. This CDR3 has 15 amino acids. Germline CDR1 reads SGHTS; CDR2 reads YDEGEE. The CDR3 spells CASSTYRQGPTEAFF. The CDR3 coding sequence is TGTGCCAGCAGCACATACCGACAGGGACCCACTGAAGCTTTCTTT.

The chain recombines TRBV6-1 with TRBJ2-5; weak D call: TRBD2 (5 bases). CDR1 MNHNS and CDR2 SASEGT come from the germline V gene. Trimming removed 0 bases from V and 5 bases from J, with 16 bases in between. The CDR3 spans 16 residues. The chain's CDR3 is CASSEAPGTARETQYF. For the CDR3, the DNA is TGTGCCAGCAGTGAAGCCCCGGGAACCGCCCGGGAGACCCAGTACTTC.

The chain links TRBV5-4 to TRBJ1-2; 9 nucleotides align to TRBD1. The CDR3 runs 14 residues. With V trimmed by 5 bases and J by 4 bases, 6 bases remained unmatched. CDR1 and CDR2 (germline): SGHNT, YYREEE (reference sequence). In DNA, the CDR3 is TGTGCCAGCAGACCACAGGGGGCTAGCTATGGCTACACCTTC. Amino acids: CASRPQGASYGYTF.

Comment on this clone: This specimen includes other DNA sequences encoding the same CDR3. The chain is built from TRBV27 and TRBJ2-7, with D tentatively TRBD1 (5 bases). The V gene's germline CDR1 is MNHEY and CDR2 SMNVEV (reference sequence). V lost 0 bases, J lost 4 bases, and 10 bases lay in between. The CDR3 has 14 residues. CDR3 nucleotides: TGTGCCAGCAGTTTATCGTCGACAGTTTACGAGCAGTACTTC. Amino acid sequence: CASSLSSTVYEQYF.

V usage is TRBV5-4 and J usage is TRBJ2-6, with D perhaps matching TRBD2 (6 bases). The V end lost 2 bases, the J end lost 0 bases, and 15 bases lay between the germline ends. Germline-derived CDR1 and CDR2 are SGHNT and YYREEE (reference sequence). The CDR3 extends over 18 amino acids. The CDR3 spells CASSFGTGGISGANVLTF. In DNA form, the CDR3 reads TGTGCCAGCAGCTTTGGGACTGGGGGTATCTCTGGGGCCAACGTCCTGACTTTC. The full variable domain, with the rest looked up from reference TRBV5-4 and TRBJ2-6, is ETGVTQSPTHLIKTRGQQVTLRCSSQSGHNTVSWYQQALGQGPQFIFQYYREEENGRGNFPPRFSGLQFPNYSSELNVNALELDDSALYLCASSFGTGGISGANVLTFGAGSRLTVL.

V usage is TRBV7-9 and J usage is TRBJ2-1; 13 bases map to TRBD2. Looked up from germline, CDR1 is SEHNR and CDR2 is FQNEAQ (reference sequence). The CDR3 sequence is 17 residues long. V lost 3 bases to trimming and J lost 1 base; unmatched junction nucleotides: 3. The CDR3 spells CASSFPGLAGSYNEQFF. For the CDR3, the DNA is TGTGCCAGCAGCTTCCCGGGACTAGCGGGGTCCTACAATGAGCAGTTCTTC. Based on the CDR3 plus reference TRBV7-9 and TRBJ2-1, the full variable domain is DTGVSQNPRHKITKRGQNVTFRCDPISEHNRLYWYRQTLGQGPEFLTYFQNEAQLEKSRLLSDRFSAERPKGSFSTLEIQRTEQGDSAMYLCASSFPGLAGSYNEQFFGPGTRLTVL.

This sequence joins TRBV18 and TRBJ2-3; 7 bases map to TRBD2. This CDR3 spans 15 amino acids. Trimming took 0 bases from V and 2 from J; bases not matched to a gene: 2. Germline V gene sequence: CDR1 KGHSH, CDR2 LQKENI. In DNA, the CDR3 is TGTGCCAGCTCACCACCCGGGACTAACACAGATACGCAGTATTTT. This sequence encodes CASSPPGTNTDTQYF.

V and J are TRBV4-2 and TRBJ1-1, with 9 bases that match TRBD1. Germline CDR1 reads LGHNA; CDR2 reads YNFKEQ. CDR3 length equals 15 residues. V lost 4 bases, J lost 3 bases, and 6 bases stayed unmatched. The DNA for the CDR3 is TGTGCCAGCAGCCTGAGACAGGGGGATGACACTGAAGCTTTCTTT. This sequence encodes CASSLRQGDDTEAFF.

The chain recombines TRBV5-1 with TRBJ2-5; TRBD2 is a possible D gene (5 bases). CDR1 and CDR2 (germline): SGHRS, YFSETQ. The length of the CDR3 is 16 residues. V lost 6 bases and J lost 4, with 22 bases in between. The chain's CDR3 is CASTEIGSAQTETQYF. DNA for the CDR3: TGCGCCAGCACAGAAATTGGGAGCGCTCAAACAGAGACCCAGTACTTC.

This chain joins TRBV6-6 and TRBJ2-3, with TRBD2 matching 12 bases. Germline CDR1 and CDR2: MNHNY and SVGAGI (reference sequence). The CDR3 contains 15 residues. The ends lost 6 bases at V and 2 bases at J; junction bases unmatched: 3. CDR3 bases: TGTGCCAGCAGGCGGACTAGCGGGGCCACAGATACGCAGTATTTT. Its translation: CASRRTSGATDTQYF.

The V call is TRBV19, the J call TRBJ1-1; D ambiguous. Per germline, CDR1 LNHDA and CDR2 SQIVND (reference sequence). With 6 bases removed from V and 1 base from J, the gap between germline ends came to 18 bases. This CDR3 comprises 16 residues. In DNA form, the CDR3 reads TGTGCCAGTAGGCCCGGAGCCGGGGAGGCGAACACTGAAGCTTTCTTT. Encoded protein: CASRPGAGEANTEAFF.

This clone was seen more than once but under ten times. The rearrangement joins TRBV10-1 to TRBJ2-1, with 10 positions matching TRBD2. This CDR3 spans 15 amino acids. Trimming cost V 5 bases and J 7 bases; bases outside gene matches: 8. Germline V gives CDR1 WNHNN, CDR2 SYGVQD (reference sequence). CDR3 nucleotide sequence: TGCGCCAGCAGTCAAGCGGGGGGGCCTATTAATGAGCAGTTCTTC. Protein: CASSQAGGPINEQFF.

This clone turned up a few times. The rearrangement joins TRBV27 to TRBJ1-6; D gene ambiguous. The CDR3 sequence is 15 residues long. V was trimmed by 3 bases and J by 5 bases, leaving 11 bases between them. CDR1 is MNHEY, CDR2 SMNVEV, per germline (reference sequence). CDR3 sequence reads: CASSLALGDNSPLHF. The DNA of the CDR3 is TGTGCCAGCAGTTTGGCCCTAGGAGATAATTCACCCCTCCACTTT.

V usage is TRBV18 and J usage is TRBJ1-1; 11 bases map to TRBD1. This CDR3 spans 15 amino acids. Germline CDR1 reads KGHSH; CDR2 reads LQKENI. The ends lost 0 bases at V and 4 bases at J; junction bases unmatched: 1. The CDR3 loop reads CASSPPGTGGTEAFF. The CDR3 region has the DNA TGTGCCAGCTCACCACCCGGGACAGGGGGCACTGAAGCTTTCTTT.

The gene calls are TRBV5-8 and TRBJ1-2; D is ambiguous. Germline V CDR1 and CDR2: SGHTS, YDEGEE. The CDR3 totals 13 residues. The V end lost 0 bases, the J end lost 4 bases, and 7 bases lay between the germline ends. This chain's CDR3 is CASSLGSAYGYTF. The DNA of the CDR3 is TGTGCCAGCAGCTTGGGTAGCGCCTATGGCTACACCTTC.

The rearrangement uses TRBV5-1 and TRBJ1-4; perhaps TRBD1 as D (6 bases). V was shortened by 7 bases and J by 7 bases, with 23 bases between the two germline ends. The CDR3 has 16 residues. Germline V gene lookup returns CDR1 SGHRS and CDR2 YFSETQ. CDR3 nucleotides: TGCGCCAGCGTTCGGCTACGGGGGGCTAGATGTGAAAAACTGTTTTTT. Protein: CASVRLRGARCEKLFF.